The 30 T cell receptor beta chains below were found in one sample sequenced in a study of T cell clonality in common variable immunodeficiency (dated by TCRdb to about 2015). The method behind the library was the immunoSEQ multiplex PCR assay. TCRdb mirrors the immuneACCESS table, restricted to in-frame sequences. Some clones are absent from its copies; in checked studies, under half trace to an unresolved V gene, and the reason for the others is unknown. With more than 30,000 clones recorded, this sample contains no clone counted only once. The ten top clones hold approximately 4% of the sample. The sequenced sample consisted of peripheral blood mononuclear cells. These TCRs come from a person aged 18-70 years in good health.

This clone was detected a few times. Read data end 3 residues before the CDR3 end; the end is taken from the germline J gene. This chain links TRBV23-1 with TRBJ2-2; 9 bases are a match to TRBD2. TRBV23-1 is classed as an ORF, of uncertain function. CDR3 length: 17 amino acids. The sequenced CDR3 bases are TGCGCCAGCAGTCCGGCGGGGGGGAGTATTTTGAACTCACCG. It is translated as CASSPAGGSILNSP. Given in full, the CDR3 is CASSPAGGSILNSPLFF.

This clone was seen a handful of times. Read sequence stops 3 residues before the CDR3 end, and the germline J gene provides the missing end. This rearrangement joins TRBV11-2 to TRBJ2-5, with D perhaps matching TRBD1 or TRBD2 (7 bases each). The CDR3 consists of 14 residues. Germline V lookup: CDR1 SGHAT, CDR2 FQNNGV. V gave up 5 bases and J gave up 4 bases, with 14 bases separating them. Partial CDR3 DNA: TGTGCCAGCAGCCTAGGGGGCGGGGGAGAGACC. This sequence encodes CASSLGGGGET. The whole CDR3 reads CASSLGGGGETQYF.

A note on this clone: The read falls 3 residues short of the CDR3 end, and the missing part is taken from the germline J gene. J is TRBJ1-2 and V is TRBV18, with D uncertain. CDR3 length: 14 amino acids. Germline assignment: CDR1 KGHSH and CDR2 LQKENI. The covered CDR3 bases are TGTGCCAGCTCACCACCGGGCCAGCCCAATGAC. The encoded protein is CASSPPGQPND. In full, the CDR3 reads CASSPPGQPNDYTF. Using reference TRBV18 and TRBJ1-2 for the parts outside the CDR3, the full variable domain is NAGVMQNPRHLVRRRGQEARLRCSPMKGHSHVYWYRQLPEEGLKFMVYLQKENIIDESGMPKERFSAEFPKEGPSILRIQQVVRGDSAAYFCASSPPGQPNDYTFGSGTRLTVV.

Many counts were recorded for this clone. The read ends 3 residues shy of where the CDR3 ends; the end is completed using the germline J gene. The gene calls are TRBV5-1 and TRBJ1-1; tentative D call: TRBD1 (5 bases). The CDR3 spans 14 residues. V dropped 4 bases and J dropped 1 base, with 11 bases sitting between them. Per germline, CDR1 SGHRS and CDR2 YFSETQ. The CDR3 sequence: CASSMTTENTEAFF. The DNA read from the CDR3 is TGCGCCAGCAGCATGACGACAGAGAACACTGAA.

This clone appeared many times. The CDR3 goes on 3 residues after the read ends, and that part is filled in from the germline J gene. The chain couples TRBV29-1 to TRBJ1-1; no definite D call. The CDR3 extends over 13 amino acids. Germline CDR1 SQVTM, CDR2 ANQGSEA. The sequenced part of the CDR3 DNA is TGCAGCGTTGACGATCAGGAAGTCGGCCGG. It yields the protein CSVDDQEVGR. The complete CDR3 reads CSVDDQEVGRAFF.

About this clone: The read ends 3 residues early relative to the CDR3; the germline J gene fills the gap. The gene calls are TRBV18 and TRBJ1-2; 7 nucleotides agree with TRBD1. From germline, CDR1 is KGHSH and CDR2 LQKENI. This CDR3 region has 16 residues. V trimming: 4 bases; J trimming: 7 bases; junction bases outside the gene matches: 15. The CDR3 reads CASSRSPEGAESGYTF. Incomplete CDR3 DNA: TGTGCCAGCTCACGGTCTCCTGAGGGGGCGGAATCTGGC.

The sample holds many counts of this clone. The CDR3 end is not reached by the read, which stops 3 residues before it; the germline J gene fills it in. This chain joins TRBV30 and TRBJ2-2; 7 positions agree with TRBD1. The CDR3 totals 13 residues. Germline CDR1 GTSNPN, CDR2 SVGIG (reference sequence). Partial CDR3 DNA: TGTGCCTGGAGAGGACAGGTTAATTCACCG. Amino acids: CAWRGQVNSP. The CDR3 reads in full as CAWRGQVNSPLFF.

Points on this clone: The read falls 3 residues short of the CDR3 end, and the missing part is taken from the germline J gene. The chain uses TRBV7-9 and TRBJ1-2; a possible D gene is TRBD1 (6 bases). CDR1 and CDR2 from the germline V gene are SEHNR and FQNEAQ (reference sequence). The CDR3 is 15 amino acids. V shed 3 bases and J shed 1 base, with 12 bases lying between them. This CDR3 reads CASSFTDSLNYGYTF. CDR3 DNA, as far as it was read: TGTGCCAGCAGCTTCACGGACAGCCTTAACTATGGC.

As for this clone: The sequenced fragment ends 3 residues before the CDR3 boundary, so the rest is inferred from the germline J gene. The rearrangement links TRBV7-9 to TRBJ1-1; D may be TRBD1 (6 bases). Germline CDR1 reads SEHNR; CDR2 reads FQNEAQ (reference sequence). CDR3 length equals 14 residues. The V end lost 2 bases, the J end lost 4 bases, and 11 bases lay between the germline ends. This chain's CDR3 is CASSLIQGSTEAFF. The covered CDR3 bases are TGTGCCAGCAGCTTAATCCAGGGGAGCACTGAA.

This clone was recorded many times. The read comes to an end 3 residues before the CDR3 does, leaving the germline J gene to fill in the end. The V gene is TRBV20-1, the J gene TRBJ1-1; 12 nucleotides agree with TRBD1. Germline values: CDR1 DFQATT, CDR2 SNEGSKA (reference sequence). V shed 6 bases and J 6 bases; nucleotides not matched to a gene: 20. The CDR3 sequence is 18 residues long. The covered CDR3 bases are TGCAGTGCGAACCCGGGACAGGGGGCGGTGTCTGGTAGGGCTGAA. It specifies CSANPGQGAVSGRAE. The complete CDR3 sequence is CSANPGQGAVSGRAEAFF.

This clone came up many times. Coverage ceases 3 residues before the CDR3 finishes, and the germline J gene fills in the end. The rearrangement links TRBV19 to TRBJ1-1; D is uncertain. Germline CDR1 LNHDA, CDR2 SQIVND (reference sequence). Trimming took 4 bases from V and 3 from J, leaving 15 bases between them. There are 15 residues in the CDR3. The DNA read from the CDR3 is TGTGCCAGTAGTACCCGCGGGGTCGGGCACACTGAA. It yields the protein CASSTRGVGHTE. The full-length CDR3 reads as CASSTRGVGHTEAFF. Full variable domain (missing parts from reference TRBV19 and TRBJ1-1): DGGITQSPKYLFRKEGQNVTLSCEQNLNHDAMYWYRQDPGQGLRLIYYSQIVNDFQKGDIAEGYSVSREKKESFPLTVTSAQKNPTAFYLCASSTRGVGHTEAFFGQGTRLTVV.

This clone was detected many times. The read ends 3 residues shy of where the CDR3 ends; the end is completed using the germline J gene. The chain uses TRBV19 and TRBJ2-1, with 9 nucleotides matching TRBD1. Germline values: CDR1 LNHDA, CDR2 SQIVND (reference sequence). The J segment lost 3 bases and the V segment lost 8 bases, leaving 8 bases of the junction unmatched. The CDR3 is 15 amino acids. The sequenced part of the CDR3 DNA is TGTGCCAGTGGAGGGACAGGGAGTATCTACAATGAG. Its translation: CASGGTGSIYNE. The complete CDR3 reads CASGGTGSIYNEQFF.

This clone was counted a few times. The read is 3 residues too short to cover the CDR3 end, so that end is filled in from the germline J gene. This same CDR3 is encoded by further DNA sequences in the sample. The chain carries TRBV7-2 and TRBJ1-3, with 7 nucleotides matching TRBD1. V shed 3 bases, J shed 3 bases, and the junction held 5 bases outside the gene matches. CDR1 is SGHTA and CDR2 is FQGNSA in the germline V gene. The CDR3 spans 15 residues. The CDR3 loop reads CASSFQGGYGNTIYF. The CDR3 bases that were read are TGTGCCAGCAGCTTTCAGGGGGGATATGGAAACACC.

This clone was observed many times. Read data end 3 residues before the CDR3 end; the end is taken from the germline J gene. This chain joins TRBV2 and TRBJ2-2; 7 bases match TRBD2. Germline CDR1 and CDR2: SNHLY and FYNNEI. Losses at the gene ends were 2 bases for V and 1 base for J; bases not matched to a gene: 4. This CDR3 has 16 residues. The CDR3 bases that were read are TGTGCCAGCAGTGAACGCCTAGCGGTGAACACCGGGGAG. The encoded protein is CASSERLAVNTGE. The entire CDR3 reads CASSERLAVNTGELFF. The full variable domain, with the rest looked up from reference TRBV2 and TRBJ2-2, is EPEVTQTPSHQVTQMGQEVILRCVPISNHLYFYWYRQILGQKVEFLVSFYNNEISEKSEIFDDQFSVERPDGSNFTLKIRSTKLEDSAMYFCASSERLAVNTGELFFGEGSRLTVL.

Concerning this clone: The read ends 3 residues early relative to the CDR3; the germline J gene fills the gap. V usage is TRBV7-8 and J usage is TRBJ2-3; D unclear. Germline V lookup: CDR1 SGHVS, CDR2 FQNEAQ. The CDR3 has 14 amino acids. The CDR3 bases that were read are TGTGCCAGCAGCTTAGGAAATAGCAATCAGCCG. The encoded protein is CASSLGNSNQP. The whole CDR3 sequence is CASSLGNSNQPQYF.

Note on this clone: The CDR3 end is not reached by the read, which stops 3 residues before it; the germline J gene fills it in. The chain is built from TRBV29-1 and TRBJ1-2, with D possibly TRBD1 on 6 matching bases. Germline assignment: CDR1 SQVTM and CDR2 ANQGSEA. CDR3 length: 14 amino acids. The germline V and J ends were trimmed by 0 bases and 5 bases, with 13 bases remaining between them. The part of the CDR3 DNA that was read is TGCAGCGTTGAAGATCTTCAGGGGAGATATGGC. Translation gives CSVEDLQGRYG. The entire CDR3 reads CSVEDLQGRYGYTF.

The sample holds many counts of this clone. The DNA ends 3 residues before the CDR3 does, and the rest of the CDR3 is filled in from the germline J gene. This sequence joins TRBV18 and TRBJ2-1; 10 nucleotides align to TRBD1. Germline V lookup: CDR1 KGHSH, CDR2 LQKENI. Unmatched junction bases numbered 5, after V lost 0 bases and J lost 9 bases. CDR3 length: 15 amino acids. Incomplete CDR3 DNA: TGTGCCAGCTCACCACCGTCGACAGGGGGCATTGAG. Translated: CASSPPSTGGIE. The whole CDR3 protein reads CASSPPSTGGIEQFF.

This clone occurred many times. The CDR3 end is not reached by the read, which stops 3 residues before it; the germline J gene fills it in. This chain uses TRBV6-1 with TRBJ2-2; tentatively, D is TRBD1 (5 bases). This CDR3 is built from 15 residues. V was shortened by 1 base and J by 6 bases, with 12 bases between the two germline ends. Germline V CDR1 and CDR2: MNHNS, SASEGT. The CDR3 is CASSEGIGDAGELFF. The covered CDR3 bases are TGTGCCAGCAGTGAAGGGATAGGGGATGCCGGGGAG.

In this sample, this clone turned up many times. Read data end 3 residues before the CDR3 end; the end is taken from the germline J gene. V and J are TRBV7-3 and TRBJ2-3, with D perhaps TRBD2 (6 bases). This CDR3 comprises 14 residues. V lost 1 base, J lost 6 bases, and 11 bases lay in between. Germline V gives CDR1 SGHTA, CDR2 FQGTGA. The CDR3 spells CASSLMGLRDTQYF. CDR3 DNA (partial): TGTGCCAGCAGCTTAATGGGACTTAGGGATACG.

At least ten counts were recorded for this clone. The missing CDR3 end, 3 residues past where the read stops, is filled in from the germline J gene. The chain combines TRBV11-2 with TRBJ2-1; D is unresolved. V lost 3 bases and J 0 bases, leaving 9 bases between the germline ends. Germline lookup yields CDR1 SGHAT and CDR2 FQNNGV. The CDR3 runs 15 residues. The CDR3 loop is CASSLRSDSYNEQFF. The covered CDR3 bases are TGTGCCAGCAGCTTGCGGAGTGACTCCTACAATGAG.

For this clone: The CDR3 extends 3 residues past the end of the read, so its final part is completed from the germline J gene. The chain recombines TRBV7-3 with TRBJ1-4; 10 nucleotides line up with TRBD1. Germline-derived CDR1 and CDR2 are SGHTA and FQGTGA. The CDR3 consists of 15 residues. CDR3 amino acids: CASSLTGQGNSPLFF. Partial CDR3 DNA: TGTGCCAGCAGCTTAACGGGACAGGGGAATTCACCA.

This clone has at least ten counts. Read coverage stops 3 residues before the CDR3 terminus; the germline J gene supplies the remainder. V gene TRBV2 combines with J gene TRBJ1-2; 7 nucleotides match TRBD1. The germline CDR1 and CDR2 sequences are SNHLY and FYNNEI. The CDR3 consists of 15 residues. J gave up 2 bases and V 8 bases, and 11 bases lay outside the gene matches. CDR3 residues: CASGWTGVSNYGYTF. The part of the CDR3 DNA that was read is TGTGCCAGCGGTTGGACAGGAGTTTCGAACTATGGC.

At least ten counts were recorded for this clone. With the read ending 3 residues before the CDR3 end, the germline J gene is used to fill in that end. The V call is TRBV7-8, the J call TRBJ2-5; D is possibly TRBD1 (5 bases). V lost 5 bases and J lost 0, with 7 bases in between. This CDR3 has 13 residues. CDR1 and CDR2 from the germline V gene are SGHVS and FQNEAQ. CDR3 DNA (partial): TGTGCCAGCAGCCGACAGTACCAAGAGACC. Amino acid sequence: CASSRQYQET. The CDR3, in full, reads CASSRQYQETQYF. Full variable domain (remainder filled in from reference TRBV7-8 and TRBJ2-5): GAGVSQSPRYKVAKRGQDVALRCDPISGHVSLFWYQQALGQGPEFLTYFQNEAQLDKSGLPSDRFFAERPEGSVSTLKIQRTQQEDSAVYLCASSRQYQETQYFGPGTRLLVL.

Many counts were recorded for this clone. CDR3 DNA (partial): TGCGCCAGCAGATCGGGCGCGGGAGTGGAAGATACG. Protein product: CASRSGAGVEDT. The whole CDR3 protein reads CASRSGAGVEDTQYF. The genes are TRBV5-1 and TRBJ2-3, with TRBD2 identical over 7 bases. The read halts 3 residues ahead of the CDR3 end, with the missing end drawn from the germline J gene. CDR1 and CDR2 (germline): SGHRS, YFSETQ. This CDR3 is 15 amino acids long. The J segment lost 5 bases and the V segment lost 5 bases, leaving 11 bases of the junction unmatched.

This clone occurred a few times. The junction shows a germline mismatch at one end, possibly a read error. Read data end 3 residues before the CDR3 end; the end is taken from the germline J gene. The same CDR3 arises from other DNA sequences in this sample as well. The chain recombines TRBV19 with TRBJ1-1, with D hard to call. The CDR3 contains 14 residues. CDR1 is LNHDA and CDR2 is SQIVND in the germline V gene (reference sequence). The DNA read from the CDR3 is TGTGCCAGTAGTATTGAAGGGCTGAACACCGAA. Its translation is CASSIEGLNTE. The CDR3 in its entirety is CASSIEGLNTEAFF.

There are a few counts of this clone. The read gets to within 3 residues of the CDR3 end, and the germline J gene fills in the rest. J is TRBJ2-7 and V is TRBV7-9; D is ambiguous. The germline V and J ends were trimmed by 3 bases and 0 bases, with 12 bases remaining between them. The CDR3 extends over 15 amino acids. Per germline, CDR1 SEHNR and CDR2 FQNEAQ (reference sequence). The sequenced part of the CDR3 DNA is TGTGCCAGCAGCTTCAGTGGGCCGAGCTCCTACGAG. Translating gives CASSFSGPSSYE. The full-length CDR3 reads as CASSFSGPSSYEQYF.

This clone showed up many times. Read data end 3 residues before the CDR3 end; the end is taken from the germline J gene. The chain is built from TRBV30 and TRBJ2-7, with 13 bases fitting TRBD2. CDR3 length: 15 residues. CDR1 and CDR2 from the germline V gene are GTSNPN and SVGIG (reference sequence). V lost 7 bases and J lost 2; bases outside the gene matches: 8. The CDR3 protein is CAYRTSGRRPYEQYF. The sequenced CDR3 bases are TGTGCCTACCGGACTAGCGGGAGAAGACCCTACGAG.

This clone was counted at least ten times. The read finishes 3 residues shy of the CDR3 end, and the germline J gene is used to complete it. The J gene is TRBJ2-7, the V gene TRBV2; D unclear. V was cut by 2 bases and J by 6 bases, with 8 bases left in between. This CDR3 comprises 12 residues. The germline gives CDR1 SNHLY, CDR2 FYNNEI. The CDR3 reads CASSETQAEQYF. The sequenced CDR3 bases are TGTGCCAGCAGTGAAACGCAGGCCGAG.

The table lists this clone with a few counts. The read terminates 3 residues before the CDR3 end, so the remaining end is supplied by the germline J gene. This sequence joins TRBV19 and TRBJ1-5, with 10 positions matching TRBD1. This CDR3 comprises 13 residues. The germline V gene has CDR1 LNHDA and CDR2 SQIVND (reference sequence). V gave up 6 bases and J gave up 5 bases; unmatched junction bases: 1. This CDR3 reads CASRDRGYQPQHF. Partial CDR3 DNA: TGTGCCAGTAGGGACAGGGGGTATCAGCCC.

Many counts were recorded for this clone. From the germline J gene comes the end of the CDR3, since the read stops 3 residues before it. This chain uses TRBV29-1 with TRBJ2-7, with D perhaps matching TRBD1 (6 bases). The V gene lost 7 bases and the J gene lost 3 bases, with 13 bases spanning the gap. There are 12 residues in the CDR3. CDR1 and CDR2 from the germline V gene are SQVTM and ANQGSEA. This chain's CDR3 is CSAEGRGYEQYF. CDR3 bases read: TGCAGCGCAGAAGGCAGGGGCTACGAG.